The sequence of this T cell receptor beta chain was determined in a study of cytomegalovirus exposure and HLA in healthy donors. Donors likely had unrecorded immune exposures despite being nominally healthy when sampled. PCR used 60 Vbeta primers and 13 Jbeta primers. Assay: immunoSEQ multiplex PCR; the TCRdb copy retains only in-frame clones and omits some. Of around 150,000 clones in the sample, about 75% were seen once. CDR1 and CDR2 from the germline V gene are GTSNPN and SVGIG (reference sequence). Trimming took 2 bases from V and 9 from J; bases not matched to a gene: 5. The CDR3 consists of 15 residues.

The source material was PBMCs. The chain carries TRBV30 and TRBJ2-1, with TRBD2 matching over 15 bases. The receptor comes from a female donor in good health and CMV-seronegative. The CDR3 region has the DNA TGTGCCTGGAGTCGCGGACTAGCGGGAGGGAGTGAGCAGTTCTTC. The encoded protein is CAWSRGLAGGSEQFF.